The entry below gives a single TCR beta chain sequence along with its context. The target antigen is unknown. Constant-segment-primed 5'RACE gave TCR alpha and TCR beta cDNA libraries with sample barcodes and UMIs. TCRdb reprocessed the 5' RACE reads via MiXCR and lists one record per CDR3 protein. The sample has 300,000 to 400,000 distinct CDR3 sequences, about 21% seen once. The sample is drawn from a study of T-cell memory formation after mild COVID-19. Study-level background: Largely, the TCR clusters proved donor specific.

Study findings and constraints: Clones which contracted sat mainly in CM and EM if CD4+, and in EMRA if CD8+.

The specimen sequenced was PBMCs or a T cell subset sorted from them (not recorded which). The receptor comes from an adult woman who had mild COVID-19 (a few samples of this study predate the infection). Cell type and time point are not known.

The CDR3 DNA reads as TGTGCCACCAGTGATTTCGGGTTTGAAGCTTTCTTT. Residues: CATSDFGFEAFF. The V call is TRBV24-1, the J call TRBJ1-1; D is unresolved. The CDR3 runs 12 residues. V was clipped by 1 base and J by 7 bases, with 6 bases between them. The V gene's germline CDR1 is KGHDR and CDR2 SFDVKD.